This TCR beta chain came from a study of cytomegalovirus exposure and HLA in healthy donors. About the research overall: Among the roughly 400 donors who were genotyped, roughly 86% fell in the genetic ancestry cluster that is associated with self-reported Caucasian donors.

Vbeta (60) and Jbeta (13) primers were used in the PCR. The authors' processing: Later work found 80 million or so unique TCR beta chains, with about 10 million shared. Produced via immunoSEQ multiplex PCR; TCRdb's table is partial and in-frame only. Clonal size and the V and J genes are those of that table, whereas D and trimming came from the DNA. The table includes 150,000 to 250,000 clones, 75% to 85% detected once. The sample taken for sequencing was PBMCs. The receptor's source is a woman aged 45-60 years in good health and CMV-seropositive.

DNA of the CDR3: TGTGCCAGCAGCGGGACTAGCGGGGGGTACGAGCAGTACTTC. Translated, it gives CASSGTSGGYEQYF. The chain combines TRBV5-4 with TRBJ2-7, with 15 bases that match TRBD2. Germline V gene sequence: CDR1 SGHNT, CDR2 YYREEE (reference sequence). The CDR3 contains 14 residues. The V gene end was trimmed by 4 bases and the J gene end by 4 bases; junction bases not matched to a gene: 0.